The 32 T cell receptor beta chains reported below all come from one sample, sequenced in a study of CXCR3-negative and CXCR3-positive naive CD8 T cells. Libraries were UMI-labeled 5' RACE TRB cDNA. For each CDR3 protein, TCRdb gives one entry from its re-call of the 5' RACE reads, without DNA. Its listing shows roughly 71,000 distinct CDR3 sequences. Sequenced input: naive CXCR3- CD8+ T cells from blood. As for subset: CD45RO-CCR7+CD27+CD95- naive CD8+ T cells lacking CXCR3 (TNR3-). The origin of the receptors is a human donor in good health. Some clones in this sample may be carry-over from other donors' samples.

The V gene is TRBV6-2 or TRBV6-3, the J gene TRBJ2-7; TCRdb's assignment of TRBD2 cannot be checked, as there is no DNA. The CDR3 spans 19 residues. Per the germline V gene, CDR1 is MNHEY and CDR2 is SVGEGT. CDR3 in amino acids: CASSYSLAIAGVLSYEQYF.

J is TRBJ2-7 and V is TRBV27; the D call of TRBD1 rests on TCRdb alone, since no DNA is present to check it. This CDR3 contains 15 residues. Germline CDR1 is MNHEY and CDR2 is SMNVEV (reference sequence). The CDR3 sequence: CASREVAGSTYEQYF.

The chain carries TRBV2 and TRBJ2-1; TCRdb outputs TRBD1, but without DNA this stays unchecked. The CDR3 spans 13 residues. Germline values: CDR1 SNHLY, CDR2 FYNNEI. The CDR3 here is CAREDRVYNEQFF.

The genes are TRBV4-3 and TRBJ1-6; the TCRdb D gene call, TRBD1, has no DNA to confirm it. This CDR3 spans 16 amino acids. The V gene's germline CDR1 is LGHNA and CDR2 YSLEER. CDR3 residues: CASSQDPGGYNSPLHF.

This chain joins TRBV29-1 and TRBJ1-2; absent DNA, TCRdb's TRBD1 call cannot be checked. CDR1 is SQVTM, CDR2 ANQGSEA, per germline. This CDR3 is 13 amino acids long. The CDR3 loop is CSVDPTGPPGYTF.

V gene TRBV18 combines with J gene TRBJ2-7. The germline V gene has CDR1 KGHSH and CDR2 LQKENI. The CDR3 runs to 14 residues. CDR3 residues: CASSPTGVDYEQYF.

The chain is built from TRBV4-2 and TRBJ1-3; the TCRdb D gene call, TRBD1, has no DNA to confirm it. The germline CDR1 and CDR2 sequences are LGHNA and YNFKEQ. This CDR3 has 20 residues. This CDR3 reads CASSRHGGLHLERTGNTIYF.

The rearrangement links TRBV28 to TRBJ2-1; there is no DNA to check the TCRdb D call of TRBD1. CDR1 and CDR2 from the germline V gene are MDHEN and SYDVKM. The length of the CDR3 is 15 residues. The CDR3 protein is CASSLRGSMYNEQFF.

The chain couples TRBV7-9 to TRBJ2-5. Germline CDR1 SEHNR, CDR2 FQNEAQ (reference sequence). The CDR3 extends over 13 amino acids. The CDR3 is CASSFYTEVTQYF. Full variable domain (outside the CDR3, taken from reference TRBV7-9 and TRBJ2-5): DTGVSQNPRHKITKRGQNVTFRCDPISEHNRLYWYRQTLGQGPEFLTYFQNEAQLEKSRLLSDRFSAERPKGSFSTLEIQRTEQGDSAMYLCASSFYTEVTQYFGPGTRLLVL.

The V call is TRBV28, the J call TRBJ2-7; the D gene TCRdb calls, TRBD2, cannot be checked with no DNA. The CDR3 length is 17 residues. Per the germline V gene, CDR1 is MDHEN and CDR2 is SYDVKM. The CDR3 is CASSLPGLAGGPYEQYF.

J is TRBJ2-1 and V is TRBV4-2; TCRdb calls TRBD1, which cannot be checked without DNA. From germline, CDR1 is LGHNA and CDR2 YNFKEQ. The CDR3 has 16 residues. CDR3 sequence: CASSQVAGLSYNEQFF.

The chain recombines TRBV25-1 with TRBJ2-2. Germline V lookup: CDR1 MGHDK, CDR2 SYGVNS. There are 11 residues in the CDR3. The CDR3 spells CASSSAGELFF.

The genes are TRBV27 and TRBJ2-7; TCRdb reports TRBD1, a call that lacks DNA to check it against. Looked up from germline, CDR1 is MNHEY and CDR2 is SMNVEV (reference sequence). This CDR3 contains 13 residues. This CDR3 is CASSMTGVYEQYF.

The CDR3 spells CSVRATGYEQYF. The chain joins TRBV29-1 to TRBJ2-7; the D call of TRBD1 rests on TCRdb alone, since no DNA is present to check it. CDR3 length: 12 residues. CDR1 SQVTM and CDR2 ANQGSEA come from the germline V gene.

V gene TRBV11-2 combines with J gene TRBJ2-2; without DNA, the TCRdb call of TRBD1 cannot be checked. Germline CDR1 and CDR2: SGHAT and FQNNGV. This CDR3 spans 16 amino acids. This chain's CDR3 is CASSLNPGVNTGELFF.

The V call is TRBV27, the J call TRBJ2-7; the TCRdb D gene call, TRBD2, has no DNA to confirm it. Germline V gene sequence: CDR1 MNHEY, CDR2 SMNVEV (reference sequence). The CDR3 runs 13 residues. The CDR3 spells CASSPWGGYEQYF.

This rearrangement joins TRBV20-1 to TRBJ2-7; TCRdb names TRBD1, which stays unverified in the absence of DNA. Germline V gives CDR1 DFQATT, CDR2 SNEGSKA (reference sequence). The CDR3 runs to 13 residues. The CDR3 loop is CSGTGVSSYEQYF.

The gene calls are TRBV4-1 and TRBJ1-1. This CDR3 spans 15 amino acids. Germline CDR1 and CDR2: MGHRA and YSYEKL. The CDR3 here is CASSPRDLGNTEAFF.

The CDR3: CASRTGGFNEQFF. This sequence joins TRBV28 and TRBJ2-1; the D call of TRBD1 rests on TCRdb alone, since no DNA is present to check it. The CDR3 sequence is 13 residues long. From germline, CDR1 is MDHEN and CDR2 SYDVKM.

This chain connects TRBV6-5 to TRBJ2-2; TCRdb calls TRBD1, which cannot be checked without DNA. Germline V gives CDR1 MNHEY, CDR2 SVGAGI. This CDR3 has 15 residues. The CDR3 reads CASSPGTANTGELFF.

The chain joins TRBV21-1 to TRBJ2-3; lacking DNA, the TRBD2 call made by TCRdb goes unchecked. TRBV21-1 is shown as a pseudogene. CDR3 length equals 18 residues. CDR3 sequence reads: CASSARFERGGSTDTQYF.

The chain links TRBV7-9 to TRBJ2-7; lacking DNA, the TRBD1 call made by TCRdb goes unchecked. Per germline, CDR1 SEHNR and CDR2 FQNEAQ (reference sequence). This CDR3 spans 15 amino acids. The CDR3 reads CASSGGTGLLGEQYF.

The chain recombines TRBV27 with TRBJ2-7; the D call from TCRdb, TRBD1, cannot be confirmed without DNA. The CDR3 is made up of 20 amino acids. CDR1 MNHEY and CDR2 SMNVEV come from the germline V gene (reference sequence). The CDR3 spells CASSPSFVTGPLGVYYEQYF.

The chain carries TRBV5-1 and TRBJ1-2. Germline CDR1 is SGHRS and CDR2 is YFSETQ. The CDR3 has 13 residues. CDR3 residues: CASSLGTFYGYTF.

The chain combines TRBV11-2 with TRBJ2-5; TCRdb reports TRBD1, a call that lacks DNA to check it against. The V gene's germline CDR1 is SGHAT and CDR2 FQNNGV. The CDR3 covers 17 residues. CDR3 region: CASTLWGTELYQETQYF. The full variable domain, completed using reference TRBV11-2 and TRBJ2-5, is EAGVAQSPRYKIIEKRQSVAFWCNPISGHATLYWYQQILGQGPKLLIQFQNNGVVDDSQLPKDRFSAERLKGVDSTLKIQPAKLEDSAVYLCASTLWGTELYQETQYFGPGTRLLVL.

The chain has TRBV12-3 or TRBV12-4 and TRBJ2-1; TCRdb calls TRBD1, which cannot be checked without DNA. The CDR3 consists of 12 residues. CDR3 in amino acids: CASMGRSNEQFF.

This chain uses TRBV7-9 with TRBJ2-1. Germline CDR1 reads SEHNR; CDR2 reads FQNEAQ (reference sequence). The CDR3 runs 13 residues. CDR3: CASSLAFSNEQFF.

This chain connects TRBV29-1 to TRBJ2-1; TCRdb reports TRBD2, a call that lacks DNA to check it against. Germline CDR1 reads SQVTM; CDR2 reads ANQGSEA. CDR3 size: 15 residues. Here the CDR3 reads CSVEELMEGTGEQFF.

The chain has TRBV6-5 and TRBJ2-3; the D call from TCRdb, TRBD1, cannot be confirmed without DNA. Germline V gene data show CDR1 as MNHEY and CDR2 as SVGAGI. CDR3 size: 16 residues. Here the CDR3 reads CASSYSIAGATDTQYF.

The chain has TRBV21-1 and TRBJ2-1; TCRdb lists TRBD1, though no DNA is available to test this call. TRBV21-1 is designated a pseudogene. This CDR3 is 17 amino acids long. The CDR3: CASSKGPRESSYNEQFF.

The genes are TRBV5-1 and TRBJ2-7; TCRdb outputs TRBD1, but without DNA this stays unchecked. The CDR3 loop spans 15 amino acids. Germline loops: CDR1 SGHRS, CDR2 YFSETQ. CDR3 protein: CASSRTGVHSYEQYF.

This sequence joins TRBV28 and TRBJ2-1. There are 14 residues in the CDR3. From germline, CDR1 is MDHEN and CDR2 SYDVKM. The CDR3: CASSLMYEENEQFF.